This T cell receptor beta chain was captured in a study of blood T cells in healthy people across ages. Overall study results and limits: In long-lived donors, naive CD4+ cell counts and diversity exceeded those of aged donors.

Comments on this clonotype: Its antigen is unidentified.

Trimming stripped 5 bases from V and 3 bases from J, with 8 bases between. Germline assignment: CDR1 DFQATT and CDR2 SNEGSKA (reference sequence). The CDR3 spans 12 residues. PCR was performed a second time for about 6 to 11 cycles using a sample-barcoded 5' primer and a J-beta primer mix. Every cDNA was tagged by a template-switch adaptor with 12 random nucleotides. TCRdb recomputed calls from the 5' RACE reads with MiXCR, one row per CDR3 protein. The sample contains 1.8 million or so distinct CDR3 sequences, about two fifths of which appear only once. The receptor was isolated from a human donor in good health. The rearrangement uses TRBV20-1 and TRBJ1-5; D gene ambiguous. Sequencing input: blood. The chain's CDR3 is CSALRINQPQHF. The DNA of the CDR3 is TGCAGTGCTCTCAGGATCAATCAGCCCCAGCATTTT.